The rows below give T cell receptor beta chains drawn from one sample of a study of cytomegalovirus exposure and HLA in healthy donors. TCRdb keeps only in-frame clones here, not all; method: immunoSEQ multiplex PCR. The repertoire holds 100,000 to 150,000 clones, with about 10% as singletons. Sequencing used PBMCs. Receptors originate from a woman younger than 30 in good health and CMV-seropositive. The CDR3 runs from the conserved cysteine through the conserved F or W. Fields, in order: J gene, clone size, V gene, D gene, CDR3 protein, CDR3 DNA. D genes are given only for firm matches. Clone sizes are given selectively: once, few, many, or a class where the clone is expanded.

TRBJ1-2 few TRBV6-1 NA CASSTKYGYTF TGTGCCAGCAGTACTAAATATGGCTACACCTTC
TRBJ2-1 NA TRBV7-9 TRBD2 CASSLASGGYNEQFF TGTGCCAGCAGCTTAGCGAGCGGGGGGTACAATGAGCAGTTCTTC
TRBJ1-6 few TRBV10-3 NA CAISEGGARNSPLHF TGTGCCATCAGTGAGGGGGGGGCCCGGAATTCACCCCTCCACTTT
TRBJ2-7 few TRBV6-1 TRBD1 CASSADRGGNEQYF TGTGCCAGCAGTGCGGACAGGGGCGGCAACGAGCAGTACTTC
TRBJ2-1 NA TRBV9 TRBD2 CASSVDLFGGRRREQFF TGTGCCAGCAGCGTAGACCTCTTCGGCGGGAGAAGAAGGGAGCAGTTCTTC
TRBJ2-5 NA TRBV6-1 NA CASKGLQETQYF TGTGCCAGCAAGGGGCTTCAAGAGACCCAGTACTTC
TRBJ2-3 few TRBV28 NA CASTDRGGTSTDTQYF TGTGCCAGCACTGATAGAGGCGGAACTAGCACAGATACGCAGTATTTT
TRBJ1-1 NA TRBV5-1 TRBD1 CASSLAENRQGLNTEAFF TGCGCCAGCAGCTTGGCCGAAAACCGACAGGGATTGAACACTGAAGCTTTCTTT
TRBJ1-6 NA TRBV27 NA CASRAQGSPLHF TGTGCCAGCAGGGCACAGGGTTCACCCCTCCACTTT
TRBJ1-2 few TRBV7-9 NA CASSLEAGGYTF TGTGCCAGCAGCTTAGAGGCAGGTGGCTACACCTTC
TRBJ2-5 few TRBV6-6 NA CASGKTGETQYF TGTGCCAGCGGAAAGACCGGGGAGACCCAGTACTTC
TRBJ1-1 few TRBV7-9 NA CASSIETGDTEAFF TGTGCCAGCAGCATTGAGACGGGGGACACTGAAGCTTTCTTT
TRBJ1-1 few TRBV25-1 TRBD1 CASSGNRGVGSTEAFF TGTGCCAGCAGTGGAAACAGGGGTGTAGGGTCGACTGAAGCTTTCTTT
TRBJ2-6 NA TRBV30 TRBD1 CAWCRGPGANVLTF TGTGCCTGGTGCAGGGGGCCAGGGGCCAACGTCCTGACTTTC
TRBJ1-5 few TRBV28 NA CASSLGGRARNQPQHF TGTGCCAGCAGCTTAGGAGGGAGGGCCCGCAATCAGCCCCAGCATTTT
TRBJ2-2 NA TRBV5-1 NA CASSLAGFLVAGELFF TGCGCCAGCAGCTTGGCCGGGTTTTTGGTTGCCGGGGAGCTGTTTTTT
TRBJ1-4 NA TRBV27 NA CASSQQGLNEKLFF TGTGCCAGCAGCCAACAGGGCCTGAATGAAAAACTGTTTTTT
TRBJ2-2 NA TRBV19 NA CASSNPSQLTGELFF TGTGCCAGTAGTAACCCCTCACAGCTCACCGGGGAGCTGTTTTTT
TRBJ1-3 NA TRBV2 NA CASRGDNSGNTIYF TGTGCCAGCAGAGGGGACAATTCTGGAAACACCATATATTTT
TRBJ2-1 NA TRBV4-1 TRBD2 CASSQDETSEGLYSYNEQFF TGCGCCAGCAGCCAAGACGAGACTAGCGAAGGTTTGTACTCCTACAATGAGCAGTTCTTC
TRBJ2-2 NA TRBV5-1 TRBD2 CASSLVAGPTGELFF TGCGCCAGCAGCTTGGTAGCGGGCCCCACCGGGGAGCTGTTTTTT
TRBJ2-3 NA TRBV2 TRBD1 CASSPDRALDTQYF TGTGCCAGCAGTCCCGACAGGGCTTTAGATACGCAGTATTTT
TRBJ1-6 few TRBV28 TRBD1 CASSTPGQGINSPLHF TGTGCCAGCAGTACTCCGGGACAGGGGATTAATTCACCCCTCCACTTT
TRBJ2-1 NA TRBV6-6 TRBD1 CASSLQGEQFF TGTGCCAGCAGCTTACAGGGGGAGCAGTTCTTC
TRBJ2-7 few TRBV10-3 NA CAISESDSSYEQYF TGTGCCATCAGTGAGTCGGACAGCTCCTACGAGCAGTACTTC
TRBJ2-1 few TRBV29-1 NA CSVEDPSRGVYNEQFF TGCAGCGTTGAAGACCCAAGTAGGGGTGTATACAATGAGCAGTTCTTC
TRBJ1-1 few TRBV7-9 TRBD1 CASSVRQGNTEAFF TGTGCCAGCAGCGTTCGACAGGGGAACACTGAAGCTTTCTTT
TRBJ1-2 NA TRBV5-5 TRBD1 CASTTPGQGKGGYTF TGTGCCAGCACCACCCCGGGACAGGGCAAGGGAGGCTACACCTTC
TRBJ1-1 NA TRBV25-1 TRBD1 CASSESGTGEAFF TGTGCCAGCAGTGAATCTGGGACAGGTGAAGCTTTCTTT
TRBJ1-2 NA TRBV6-1 NA CASSEVHRDSYYGYTF TGTGCCAGCAGTGAAGTGCACAGAGACAGCTACTATGGCTACACCTTC
TRBJ1-6 few TRBV21-1 NA CASSKDSSYNSPLHF TGTGCCAGCAGCAAAGACAGCTCCTATAATTCACCCCTCCACTTT
TRBJ1-4 few TRBV5-1 NA CASSLWGHEKLFF TGCGCCAGCAGCTTATGGGGGCACGAAAAACTGTTTTTT
TRBJ2-7 NA TRBV5-6 TRBD1 CASSVDRGRDEQYF TGTGCCAGCAGCGTGGACAGGGGGCGGGACGAGCAGTACTTC
TRBJ2-4 NA TRBV28 TRBD1 CASSLSGTGKNIQYF TGTGCCAGCAGTTTATCTGGGACAGGGAAAAACATTCAGTACTTC
TRBJ2-7 few TRBV27 TRBD1 CASSAAPGQGVYEQYF TGTGCCAGCAGCGCAGCCCCGGGACAGGGTGTTTACGAGCAGTACTTC
TRBJ1-1 NA TRBV28 NA CASSLQWTEAFF TGTGCCAGCAGTTTACAATGGACAGAGGCTTTCTTT
TRBJ1-2 NA TRBV6-5 TRBD1 CASRPGQGTPSGYTF TGTGCCAGCAGACCGGGACAGGGGACCCCCTCCGGCTACACCTTC
TRBJ2-3 NA TRBV9 NA CARGAASTDKQYF TGTGCCAGAGGGGCGGCGAGCACAGATAAGCAGTATTTT
TRBJ1-4 NA TRBV6-5 NA CASSYSPTTNEKLFF TGTGCCAGCAGTTACTCACCTACAACTAATGAAAAACTGTTTTTT
TRBJ2-1 few TRBV30 TRBD2 CAWSVALSSGGYNEQFF TGTGCCTGGAGTGTAGCTCTATCCAGCGGGGGCTACAATGAGCAGTTCTTC
TRBJ2-2 few TRBV9 NA CASSPGAGELFF TGTGCCAGCAGTCCAGGGGCCGGGGAGCTGTTTTTT
TRBJ1-3 few TRBV28 NA CASIFRGQAGNTIYF TGTGCCAGCATATTTCGTGGTCAGGCTGGAAACACCATATATTTT
TRBJ2-1 few TRBV5-5 NA CASSPTLGEQFF TGTGCCAGCAGCCCCACTCTTGGTGAGCAGTTCTTC